The TCR beta chain described here comes from a study of cytomegalovirus exposure and HLA in healthy donors. About the research overall: It was reported in a later analysis that the 120 validation repertoires used the same platform as the approximately 670 first-cohort repertoires. Study-wide points: It was 160 or so TCR beta chains that were listed as cytomegalovirus-associated. A later analysis found first-cohort TCR clusters tended to co-occur in the 120 or so validation repertoires. With high specificity and sensitivity, the classifier reportedly diagnosed cytomegalovirus status.

TCRdb keeps only in-frame clones here, not all; method: immunoSEQ multiplex PCR. Of about 120,000 clones listed, roughly 90% were seen once; the top ten hold approximately 1.4%. Looked up from germline, CDR1 is KGHSH and CDR2 is LQKENI. With 3 bases clipped from V and 0 bases from J, the junction kept 8 bases outside the gene matches. The CDR3 is 16 residues long. Turning to this clone: Its target is unknown.

The receptor comes from a woman younger than 45 in good health and CMV-seropositive. Sequencing input: PBMCs. V gene TRBV18 combines with J gene TRBJ2-7; 7 nucleotides agree with TRBD1. CDR3: CASSPRQGGSSYEQYF. In DNA form, the CDR3 reads TGTGCCAGCTCACCTCGACAGGGTGGGAGCTCCTACGAGCAGTACTTC.